This T cell receptor beta chain was identified in a study of metastatic and nonmetastatic thyroid tumors. Study-wide context: A comparison of repertoires was made across blood and tumor or nodule tissue from malignant and benign thyroid patients. Study-level points and caveats: Within blood and tumor, benign nodules reportedly had significantly lower TCR beta diversity than malignant thyroid tumors did.

Treatment of any kind had been given to no patient before thyroid surgery. The CDR3 contains 15 residues. Germline V lookup: CDR1 SGHNT, CDR2 YYREEE (reference sequence). V shed 1 base and J 3 bases; nucleotides not matched to a gene: 1. Original processing notes: What underpinned the distant-metastasis classifier for papillary thyroid cancer was the set of CDR3 differences across clinicopathological groups. TCRdb redid the clone calls on the PCR reads using MiXCR. TCRdb, not the original authors, processed these V and J calls. The table includes roughly 18,000 clones, 29% detected once. There are many counts of this clone. Its antigen is still unknown.

Specimen: tumor tissue. This TCR came from a female donor with papillary thyroid cancer or a benign thyroid nodule (not recorded which). Some clones in this sample may be carry-over from other donors' samples. The chain recombines TRBV5-4 with TRBJ2-5, with 12 positions matching TRBD2. The CDR3 DNA sequence: TGTGCCAGCAGCTTGAGACTAGCGGGAGAAGAGACCCAGTACTTC. Translation gives CASSLRLAGEETQYF.